The 5 T cell receptor beta chains below were found in one sample sequenced in a study of blood T cell repertoires in COVID-19. Sequencing was performed with immunoSEQ multiplex PCR; in TCRdb, only in-frame clones are kept and a portion is missing. This table holds over 90,000 clones, more than 90% found once. Specimen: peripheral blood. The receptor source for this set is a woman aged 50 to 60 with COVID-19, enrolled during active disease.

The rearrangement links TRBV27 to TRBJ2-1; 7 nucleotides match TRBD1. This CDR3 region has 16 residues. With 0 bases clipped from V and 7 bases from J, the junction kept 9 bases outside the gene matches. Germline V gene lookup returns CDR1 MNHEY and CDR2 SMNVEV (reference sequence). CDR3 in amino acids: CASSLSPQGNLNEQFF. CDR3 sequence (DNA): TGTGCCAGCAGTTTATCCCCACAGGGGAACCTAAATGAGCAGTTCTTC.

The chain employs TRBV10-3 and TRBJ1-3, with 7 nucleotides matching TRBD1. The junction had 9 bases not matched to a gene; V was cut back by 6 bases and J by 7 bases. CDR1 is ENHRY, CDR2 SYGVKD, per germline. The CDR3 extends over 14 amino acids. The CDR3 loop reads CAIRTQGISNTIYF. The CDR3 region has the DNA TGTGCCATCAGAACACAGGGGATTAGTAACACCATATATTTT.

The chain is built from TRBV6-5 and TRBJ1-5; TRBD1 aligns across 7 bases. The CDR3 consists of 15 residues. Germline loops: CDR1 MNHEY, CDR2 SVGAGI. The junction had 3 bases not matched to a gene; V was cut back by 0 bases and J by 4 bases. The chain's CDR3 is CASSYSWTGNQPQHF. CDR3 DNA: TGTGCCAGCAGTTACTCCTGGACAGGAAATCAGCCCCAGCATTTT.

The chain combines TRBV19 with TRBJ2-2; TRBD1 might be the D (5 bases). The CDR3 contains 16 residues. CDR1 and CDR2 from the germline V gene are LNHDA and SQIVND (reference sequence). V shed 5 bases and J shed 5 bases, with 18 bases lying between them. CDR3: CASSPRGAGRTGELFF. The DNA of the CDR3 is TGTGCCAGTAGTCCAAGGGGTGCAGGACGGACCGGGGAGCTGTTTTTT. Drawing the rest from reference TRBV19 and TRBJ2-2, the complete variable domain is DGGITQSPKYLFRKEGQNVTLSCEQNLNHDAMYWYRQDPGQGLRLIYYSQIVNDFQKGDIAEGYSVSREKKESFPLTVTSAQKNPTAFYLCASSPRGAGRTGELFFGEGSRLTVL.

This clone was seen once. The rearrangement links TRBV6-4 to TRBJ1-6, with no clear D. The CDR3 is made up of 14 amino acids. Germline assignment: CDR1 MRHNA and CDR2 SNTAGT. Trimming shortened V by 2 bases and J by 2 bases, and 4 bases separated the two germline ends. CDR3 sequence reads: CASSDTAYNSPLHF. CDR3 DNA sequence: TGTGCCAGCAGTGACACAGCCTATAATTCACCCCTCCACTTT.